These T cell receptor beta chains were read from a single sample in a study of PD-L1 blockade in urothelial cancer. Clones were read by immunoSEQ multiplex PCR, and TCRdb kept only the in-frame ones, dropping some. The sample shows under 85,000 clones, approximately 89% of them seen only once. The source material was PBMCs, sampled around atezolizumab (anti-PD-L1) treatment. These receptors came from a woman aged 80 or older with urothelial cancer. Each CDR3 is given with its conserved first and last residue. Fields, in order: V gene, J gene, CDR3 protein.

V gene: TRBV6-6
J gene: TRBJ1-2
CDR3 protein: CASSYSIFREDYGYTF

V gene: TRBV13
J gene: TRBJ2-7
CDR3 protein: CASSATQGGEQYF

V gene: TRBV7-3
J gene: TRBJ2-1
CDR3 protein: CASSSRTGEMNEQFF

V gene: TRBV14
J gene: TRBJ2-7
CDR3 protein: CASSQDRAGSEQYF

V gene: TRBV5-5
J gene: TRBJ2-1
CDR3 protein: CASSLGSGTHNEQFF

V gene: TRBV13
J gene: TRBJ2-3
CDR3 protein: CASSITDTQYF

V gene: TRBV4-1
J gene: TRBJ1-1
CDR3 protein: CASSTSGQGSTEAFF

V gene: TRBV5-8
J gene: TRBJ2-7
CDR3 protein: CASSPRGYEQYF

V gene: TRBV2
J gene: TRBJ2-3
CDR3 protein: CARGGDRPIDTQYF

V gene: TRBV5-4
J gene: TRBJ2-5
CDR3 protein: CASSLASGQETQYF

V gene: TRBV15
J gene: TRBJ2-2
CDR3 protein: CATSRGAGQKTGELFF

V gene: TRBV9
J gene: TRBJ2-1
CDR3 protein: CASSPLAPPYNEQFF

V gene: TRBV19
J gene: TRBJ1-2
CDR3 protein: CASSTRTGAENYGYTF

V gene: TRBV2
J gene: TRBJ1-1
CDR3 protein: CAGSGGGLNTEAFF

V gene: TRBV28
J gene: TRBJ2-1
CDR3 protein: CASSSGGEQFF

V gene: TRBV10-3
J gene: TRBJ1-1
CDR3 protein: CAISARGEDTEAFF

V gene: TRBV27
J gene: TRBJ2-1
CDR3 protein: CASSLLDRLGNEQFF

V gene: TRBV7-9
J gene: TRBJ1-2
CDR3 protein: CASSLILAVSYGYTF

V gene: TRBV5-6
J gene: TRBJ1-2
CDR3 protein: CASSLGQKNYGYTF

V gene: TRBV5-1
J gene: TRBJ2-1
CDR3 protein: CASSLEGDRGYNEQFF

V gene: TRBV10-2
J gene: TRBJ2-7
CDR3 protein: CASSDGRTSGRLREQYF

V gene: TRBV14
J gene: TRBJ2-7
CDR3 protein: CASSQDGLALPLRVYEQYF

V gene: TRBV19
J gene: TRBJ1-1
CDR3 protein: CASSVTGPSPAEAFF

V gene: TRBV2
J gene: TRBJ2-1
CDR3 protein: CASSVVDEQFF

V gene: TRBV9
J gene: TRBJ1-4
CDR3 protein: CASRGEREKLFF

V gene: TRBV10-2
J gene: TRBJ2-7
CDR3 protein: CASSESGGRAHEQYF

V gene: TRBV10-3
J gene: TRBJ1-2
CDR3 protein: CAISESAGVVYGYTF

V gene: TRBV18
J gene: TRBJ1-2
CDR3 protein: CASSHGLTGVYGYTF

V gene: TRBV30
J gene: TRBJ2-2
CDR3 protein: CAWSPTARGELFF

V gene: TRBV7-2
J gene: TRBJ2-1
CDR3 protein: CASSSTTGGSYEQFF

V gene: TRBV9
J gene: TRBJ1-1
CDR3 protein: CASSSNTGGLTEAFF

V gene: TRBV6-1
J gene: TRBJ1-1
CDR3 protein: CASSGGLINAEAFF

V gene: TRBV30
J gene: TRBJ2-1
CDR3 protein: CAWSSVREQFF

V gene: TRBV28
J gene: TRBJ1-2
CDR3 protein: CASSHGGGTYGYTF

V gene: TRBV6-5
J gene: TRBJ2-7
CDR3 protein: CATTGTVLDEQYF

V gene: TRBV7-8
J gene: TRBJ1-5
CDR3 protein: CASSPLLIPLDQPQHF

V gene: TRBV4-2
J gene: TRBJ2-3
CDR3 protein: CASSQPGTGLTDTQYF

V gene: TRBV4-2
J gene: TRBJ2-1
CDR3 protein: CASSQVWGLAEDSRYNEQFF

V gene: TRBV9
J gene: TRBJ2-2
CDR3 protein: CASSVGSSVAGELFF

V gene: TRBV18
J gene: TRBJ1-5
CDR3 protein: CASSAGTGGNQPQHF

V gene: TRBV28
J gene: TRBJ2-7
CDR3 protein: CASRPMSQDYVQYF

V gene: TRBV28
J gene: TRBJ2-1
CDR3 protein: CASSGTSGSWNEQFF

V gene: TRBV18
J gene: TRBJ2-5
CDR3 protein: CASSPPSGQGGETQYF

V gene: TRBV7-3
J gene: TRBJ2-1
CDR3 protein: CARGEESARGQFF

V gene: TRBV11-1
J gene: TRBJ1-2
CDR3 protein: CASSLDEGTGYTF

V gene: TRBV6-5
J gene: TRBJ2-7
CDR3 protein: CASSYTQGSYEQYF

V gene: TRBV7-3
J gene: TRBJ1-1
CDR3 protein: CASSQRGGTEAFF

V gene: TRBV6-1
J gene: TRBJ2-7
CDR3 protein: CASSRAVIDEQYF

V gene: TRBV5-1
J gene: TRBJ2-7
CDR3 protein: CASSFRGEQYF

V gene: TRBV15
J gene: TRBJ1-1
CDR3 protein: CATSRGGTGTTEAFF

V gene: TRBV28
J gene: TRBJ2-2
CDR3 protein: CASTLAGGRTGELFF

V gene: TRBV10-3
J gene: TRBJ2-1
CDR3 protein: CAISDSGGSSYNEQFF

V gene: TRBV5-1
J gene: TRBJ2-1
CDR3 protein: CASSAPLAGGLFDEQFF

V gene: TRBV6-1
J gene: TRBJ1-5
CDR3 protein: CASSEVREITNQPQHF